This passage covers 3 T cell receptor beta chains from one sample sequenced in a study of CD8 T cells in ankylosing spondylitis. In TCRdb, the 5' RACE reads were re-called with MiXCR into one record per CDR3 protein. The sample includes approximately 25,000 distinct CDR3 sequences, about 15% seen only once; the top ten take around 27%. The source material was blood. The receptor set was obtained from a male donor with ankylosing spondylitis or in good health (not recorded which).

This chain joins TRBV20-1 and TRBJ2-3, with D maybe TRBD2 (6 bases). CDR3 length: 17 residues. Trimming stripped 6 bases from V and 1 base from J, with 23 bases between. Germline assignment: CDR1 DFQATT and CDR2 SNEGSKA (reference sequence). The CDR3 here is CSAQTPSASFGTDTQYF. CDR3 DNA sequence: TGCAGTGCCCAAACCCCTAGCGCGAGTTTTGGCACAGATACGCAGTATTTT.

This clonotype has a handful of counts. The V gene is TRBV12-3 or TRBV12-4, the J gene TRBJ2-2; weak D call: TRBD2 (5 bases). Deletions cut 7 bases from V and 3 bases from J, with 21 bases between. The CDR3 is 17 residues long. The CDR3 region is CASTRAGAGRHTGELFF. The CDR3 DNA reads TGTGCCAGCACCCGGGCGGGTGCGGGCCGGCACACCGGGGAGCTGTTTTTT.

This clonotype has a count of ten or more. The CDR3 region is CATSRDRQSYGYTF. The CDR3 nucleotides read TGTGCCACCAGCAGAGATCGACAGAGCTATGGCTACACCTTC. The J gene is TRBJ1-2, the V gene TRBV15; weak D call: TRBD1 (5 bases). The length of the CDR3 is 14 residues. V was trimmed by 0 bases and J by 4 bases, leaving 9 bases between them. CDR1 LNHNV and CDR2 YYDKDF come from the germline V gene (reference sequence). The whole variable domain, filled in from reference TRBV15 and TRBJ1-2, reads DAMVIQNPRYQVTQFGKPVTLSCSQTLNHNVMYWYQQKSSQAPKLLFHYYDKDFNNEADTPDNFQSRRPNTSFCFLDIRSPGLGDTAMYLCATSRDRQSYGYTFGSGTRLTVV.